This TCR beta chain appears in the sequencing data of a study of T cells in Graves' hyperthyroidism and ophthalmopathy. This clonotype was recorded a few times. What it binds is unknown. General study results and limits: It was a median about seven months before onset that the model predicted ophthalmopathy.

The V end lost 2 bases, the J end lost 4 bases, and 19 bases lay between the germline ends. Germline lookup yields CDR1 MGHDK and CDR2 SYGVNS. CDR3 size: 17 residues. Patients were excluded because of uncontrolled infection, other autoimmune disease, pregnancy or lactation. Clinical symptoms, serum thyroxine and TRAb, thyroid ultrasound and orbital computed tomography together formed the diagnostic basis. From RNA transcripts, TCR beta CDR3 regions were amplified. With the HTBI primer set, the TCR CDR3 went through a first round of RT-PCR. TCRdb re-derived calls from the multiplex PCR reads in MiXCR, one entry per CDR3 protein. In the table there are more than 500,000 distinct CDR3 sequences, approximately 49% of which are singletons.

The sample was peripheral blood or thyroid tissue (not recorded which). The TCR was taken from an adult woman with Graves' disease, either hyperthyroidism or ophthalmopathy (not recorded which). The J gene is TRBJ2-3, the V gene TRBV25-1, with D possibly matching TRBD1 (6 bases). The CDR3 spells CASSEGWQGLGADTQYF. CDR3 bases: TGTGCCAGCAGTGAAGGATGGCAGGGGCTGGGAGCAGATACGCAGTATTTT.